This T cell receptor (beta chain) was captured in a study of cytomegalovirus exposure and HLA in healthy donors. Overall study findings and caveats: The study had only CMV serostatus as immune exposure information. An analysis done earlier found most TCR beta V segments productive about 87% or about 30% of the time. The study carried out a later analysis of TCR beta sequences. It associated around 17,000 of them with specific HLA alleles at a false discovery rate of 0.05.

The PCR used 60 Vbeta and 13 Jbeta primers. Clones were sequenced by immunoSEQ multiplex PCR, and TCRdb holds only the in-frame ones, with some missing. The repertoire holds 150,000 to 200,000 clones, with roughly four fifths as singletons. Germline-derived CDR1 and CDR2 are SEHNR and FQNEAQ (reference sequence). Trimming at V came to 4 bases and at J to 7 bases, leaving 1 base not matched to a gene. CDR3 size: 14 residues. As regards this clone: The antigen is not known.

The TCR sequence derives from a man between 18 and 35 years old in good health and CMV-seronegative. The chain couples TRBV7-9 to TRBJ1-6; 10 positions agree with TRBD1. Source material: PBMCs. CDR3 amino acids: CASSSTGGNSPLHF. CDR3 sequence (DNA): TGTGCCAGCAGCTCGACAGGGGGCAATTCACCCCTCCACTTT. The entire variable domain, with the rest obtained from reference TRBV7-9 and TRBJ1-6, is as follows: DTGVSQNPRHKITKRGQNVTFRCDPISEHNRLYWYRQTLGQGPEFLTYFQNEAQLEKSRLLSDRFSAERPKGSFSTLEIQRTEQGDSAMYLCASSSTGGNSPLHFGNGTRLTVT.